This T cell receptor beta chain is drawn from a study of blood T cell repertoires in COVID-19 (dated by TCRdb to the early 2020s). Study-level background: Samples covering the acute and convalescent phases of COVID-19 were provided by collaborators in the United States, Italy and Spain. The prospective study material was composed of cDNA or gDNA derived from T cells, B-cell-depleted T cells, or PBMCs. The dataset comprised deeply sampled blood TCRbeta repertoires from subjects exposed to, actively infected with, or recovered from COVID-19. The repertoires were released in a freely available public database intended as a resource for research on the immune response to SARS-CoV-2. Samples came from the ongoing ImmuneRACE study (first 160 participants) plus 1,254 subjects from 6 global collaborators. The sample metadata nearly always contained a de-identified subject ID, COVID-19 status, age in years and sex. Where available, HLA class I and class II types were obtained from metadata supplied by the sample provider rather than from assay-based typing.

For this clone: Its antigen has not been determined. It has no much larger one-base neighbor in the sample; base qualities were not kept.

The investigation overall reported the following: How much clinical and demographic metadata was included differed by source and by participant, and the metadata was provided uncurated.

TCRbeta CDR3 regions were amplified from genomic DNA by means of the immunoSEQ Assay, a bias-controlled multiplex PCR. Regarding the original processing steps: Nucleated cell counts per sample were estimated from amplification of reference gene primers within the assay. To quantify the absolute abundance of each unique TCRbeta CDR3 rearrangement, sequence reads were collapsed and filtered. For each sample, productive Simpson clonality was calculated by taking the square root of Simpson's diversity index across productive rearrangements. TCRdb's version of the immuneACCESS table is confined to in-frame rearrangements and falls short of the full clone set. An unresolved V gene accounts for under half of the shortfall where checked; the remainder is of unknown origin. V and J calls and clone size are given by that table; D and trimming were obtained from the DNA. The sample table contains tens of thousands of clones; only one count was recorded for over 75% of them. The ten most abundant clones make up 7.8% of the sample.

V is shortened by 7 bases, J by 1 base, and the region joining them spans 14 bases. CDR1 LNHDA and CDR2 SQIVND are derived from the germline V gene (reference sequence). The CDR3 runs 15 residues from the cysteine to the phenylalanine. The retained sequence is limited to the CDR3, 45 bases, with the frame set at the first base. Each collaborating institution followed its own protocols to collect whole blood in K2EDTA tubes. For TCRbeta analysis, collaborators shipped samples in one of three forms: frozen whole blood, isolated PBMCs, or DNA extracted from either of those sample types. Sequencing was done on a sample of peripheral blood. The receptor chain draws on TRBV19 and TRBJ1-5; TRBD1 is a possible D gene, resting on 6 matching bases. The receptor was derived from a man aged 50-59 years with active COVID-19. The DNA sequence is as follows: TGTGCCAGTACCTTATCGCAGGGGAGCAATCAGCCCCAGCATTTT. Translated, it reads CASTLSQGSNQPQHF.